This T cell receptor (beta chain) derives from a study of CD8+CD57+ T cells in acquired aplastic anemia. Looking at the study overall: Sorted CD4+ and CD8+ cells yielded about 2.9 ug of DNA on average.

Using genomic DNA as the template, TCR beta VDJ and CDR3 profiling was carried out. MiXCR, applied by TCRdb to the reads, yields one record per CDR3 protein. The table includes 150,000 to 200,000 distinct CDR3 sequences, more than 45% detected once. V shed 3 bases and J 2 bases; nucleotides not matched to a gene: 1. The CDR3 contains 14 residues. Germline V gene lookup returns CDR1 GTSNPN and CDR2 SVGIG (reference sequence). Patients chosen for sequencing had CD8+CD57+ cells that had expanded, as shown by flow cytometry. Each of the patients presented with severe acquired aplastic anemia. Blood was sampled before the patients had received any therapy.

The sample comprised sorted CD4+, CD8+, or CD8+CD57+ T cells (not recorded which) from PBMCs. This rearrangement joins TRBV30 to TRBJ2-6; 7 nucleotides line up with TRBD1. The clonotype originates from a human donor with aplastic anemia. CDR3 sequence reads: CAWRQGPGANVLTF. Here the CDR3 DNA reads TGTGCCTGGAGACAGGGGCCTGGGGCCAACGTCCTGACTTTC.